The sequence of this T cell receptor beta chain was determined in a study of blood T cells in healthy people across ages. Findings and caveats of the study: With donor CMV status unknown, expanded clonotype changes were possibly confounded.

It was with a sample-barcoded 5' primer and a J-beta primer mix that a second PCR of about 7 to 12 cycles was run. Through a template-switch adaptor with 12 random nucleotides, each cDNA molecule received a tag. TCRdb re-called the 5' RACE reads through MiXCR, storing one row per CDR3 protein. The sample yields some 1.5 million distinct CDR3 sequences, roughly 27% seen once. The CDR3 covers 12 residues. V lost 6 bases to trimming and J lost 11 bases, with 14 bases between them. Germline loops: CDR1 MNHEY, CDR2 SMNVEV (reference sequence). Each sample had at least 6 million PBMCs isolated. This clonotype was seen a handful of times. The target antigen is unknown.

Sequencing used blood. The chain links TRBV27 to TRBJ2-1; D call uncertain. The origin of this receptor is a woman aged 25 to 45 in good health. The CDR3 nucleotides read TGTGCCAGCAGGGCCCAAAGTTGGAAGCAGTTCTTC. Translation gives CASRAQSWKQFF.